This T cell receptor (beta chain) was profiled in a study of blood T cell repertoires in COVID-19. For the study at large: Samples taken during acute and convalescent COVID-19 were collected in the United States, Italy and Spain. From T cells, B-cell-depleted T cells, or PBMCs came the material, which was cDNA or gDNA.

Germline CDR1 and CDR2: GTSNPN and SVGIG (reference sequence). V was cut by 1 base and J by 2 bases, with 6 bases left in between. This CDR3 has 13 amino acids. A Seattle source enrolled patients during active infection and followed them longitudinally. Clones were read by immunoSEQ multiplex PCR, and TCRdb kept only the in-frame ones, dropping some. The data contain some 500,000 clones, 85% to 90% of them seen just once; the ten biggest clones take up roughly 8%. The genes are TRBV30 and TRBJ1-5; D might be TRBD1 (5 bases). The sample consisted of peripheral blood. The clonotype originates from a woman in her forties or fifties with COVID-19, enrolled during active disease. CDR3 loop: CAWSEGGNQPQHF. The CDR3 region has the DNA TGTGCCTGGAGTGAAGGGGGCAATCAGCCCCAGCATTTT.